This T cell receptor beta chain was found in a study of blood T cell repertoires in COVID-19. Study background: Samples taken during acute and convalescent COVID-19 were collected in the United States, Italy and Spain. T cells, B-cell-depleted T cells, or PBMCs supplied cDNA or gDNA.

Comment on this clone: The same CDR3 is also encoded by other DNA sequences in this sample.

In the authors' workflow: The assay estimated nucleated cells by amplifying reference gene primers. Here immunoSEQ multiplex PCR was the method, and the copy in TCRdb shows in-frame clones only, minus some. That table gives V, J and clone size, and the DNA gave D and trimming. The sample has a few hundred thousand clones; less than 90% are singletons. Germline V gives CDR1 SEHNR, CDR2 FQNEAQ (reference sequence). CDR3 length: 15 amino acids. V lost 0 bases to trimming and J lost 2 bases; unmatched junction nucleotides: 0. Sequencing was performed on PBMCs or T cells enriched from blood (not recorded which). The sequence was obtained from a woman between 45 and 65 years old who had recovered from COVID-19. J is TRBJ1-2 and V is TRBV7-9; 10 bases match TRBD1. The CDR3 nucleotides read TGTGCCAGCAGCTTAGCGGGACAGGGGAACTATGGCTACACCTTC. This gives the protein CASSLAGQGNYGYTF.